The 11 T cell receptor beta chains in this list originate from one sample, sequenced in a study of cytomegalovirus exposure and HLA in healthy donors. PCR involved 60 Vbeta and 13 Jbeta primers. Using immunoSEQ multiplex PCR, the repertoire was profiled, and TCRdb retains in-frame clones only, with some absent. The sample has 85,000 to 100,000 clones; roughly 77% are singletons. Material: PBMCs. Receptor source: a man aged 25-40 years in good health and CMV-seronegative.

The genes are TRBV2 and TRBJ1-4, with D hard to call. Trimming took off 11 bases at V and 8 bases at J, with 15 bases between the two ends. This CDR3 has 12 amino acids. Germline V CDR1 and CDR2: SNHLY, FYNNEI. The CDR3 sequence is CAQQKGGEKLFF. CDR3 nucleotides: TGTGCCCAGCAGAAGGGAGGGGAAAAACTGTTTTTT.

This clone was seen only once. CDR3 coding DNA: TGTGCCAGCAGCCAACCATCGACAGGGGAACCCTACGAGCAGTACTTC. The encoded protein is CASSQPSTGEPYEQYF. This sequence joins TRBV4-2 and TRBJ2-7; TRBD1 agrees at 8 bases. The CDR3 covers 16 residues. Germline assignment: CDR1 LGHNA and CDR2 YNFKEQ. Germline trimming cut 2 bases from V and 2 bases from J; bases unmatched to any gene: 8.

In its sample, this clone was seen once. The chain recombines TRBV7-2 with TRBJ1-5, with 7 nucleotides matching TRBD1. The J segment lost 6 bases and the V segment lost 5 bases, leaving 4 bases of the junction unmatched. Germline values: CDR1 SGHTA, CDR2 FQGNSA. The CDR3 contains 13 residues. CDR3 sequence (DNA): TGTGCCAGCAGCATCGACAGGGCTCAGCCCCAGCATTTT. This codes for CASSIDRAQPQHF.

The CDR3 DNA follows: TGTGCCAGCAGCGTCCCCCAGGGGAAACTGTTTTTT. Translated: CASSVPQGKLFF. J is TRBJ1-4 and V is TRBV9, with D possibly being TRBD1 (6 bases). There are 12 residues in the CDR3. Germline V gene lookup returns CDR1 SGDLS and CDR2 YYNGEE. Trimming pared 2 bases from V and 11 bases from J, leaving 10 bases between.

The rearrangement links TRBV30 to TRBJ1-5; D unclear. The germline V and J ends were trimmed by 3 bases and 0 bases, with 12 bases remaining between them. The length of the CDR3 is 15 residues. The germline CDR1 and CDR2 sequences are GTSNPN and SVGIG (reference sequence). The CDR3 spells CAWSPPGNSNQPQHF. CDR3 coding DNA: TGTGCCTGGAGCCCCCCGGGGAATAGCAATCAGCCCCAGCATTTT.

J is TRBJ1-3 and V is TRBV5-4; D is perhaps TRBD1 (5 bases). Germline V CDR1 and CDR2: SGHNT, YYREEE (reference sequence). The V end was cut by 2 bases, the J end by 4 bases, with 13 bases between. The CDR3 covers 15 residues. In DNA form, the CDR3 reads TGTGCCAGCAGCTTAATGGGGGAGGCGGGAAACACCATATATTTT. Translating it yields CASSLMGEAGNTIYF.

The chain carries TRBV7-9 and TRBJ1-2; the D is unclear. CDR3 size: 11 residues. Germline CDR1 is SEHNR and CDR2 is FQNEAQ (reference sequence). V gave up 3 bases and J gave up 4 bases, with 3 bases separating them. The CDR3 spells CASSLSYGYTF. The CDR3 bases are TGTGCCAGCAGCTTGAGCTATGGCTACACCTTC.

The sample holds a few counts of this clone. The chain recombines TRBV6-4 with TRBJ2-6, with 11 nucleotides matching TRBD2. The CDR3 has 17 amino acids. Germline V gene sequence: CDR1 MRHNA, CDR2 SNTAGT. V lost 2 bases, J lost 0 bases, and 0 bases stayed unmatched. The chain's CDR3 is CASSDGTSGSGANVLTF. CDR3 DNA sequence: TGTGCCAGCAGTGACGGGACTAGCGGCTCTGGGGCCAACGTCCTGACTTTC.

The chain is built from TRBV28 and TRBJ2-2; tentative D call: TRBD2 (6 bases). Trimming removed 5 bases at V and 3 bases at J, with 16 bases between. This CDR3 region has 16 residues. Germline V gives CDR1 MDHEN, CDR2 SYDVKM. The CDR3 sequence: CASSQTGARHTGELFF. In nucleotides, the CDR3 is TGTGCCAGCAGTCAAACGGGAGCCAGGCACACCGGGGAGCTGTTTTTT.

This chain uses TRBV2 with TRBJ2-1; 15 positions agree with TRBD2. Germline CDR1 SNHLY, CDR2 FYNNEI. CDR3 length: 14 residues. V shed 6 bases, J shed 10 bases, and the junction held 4 bases outside the gene matches. The CDR3 DNA reads TGTGCCAGCAGAGGACTAGCGGGAGGGACGGAGCAGTTCTTC. Translating it yields CASRGLAGGTEQFF.

The chain links TRBV11-3 to TRBJ1-5; TRBD1 might be the D (5 bases). The CDR3 covers 15 residues. Trimming cost V 6 bases and J 7 bases, with 19 bases left between them. CDR1 is SGHNT, CDR2 YENEEA, per germline. CDR3 coding DNA: TGTGCCAGCAGACAACCTCAGGGTCTAGGCCAGCCCCAGCATTTT. It is translated as CASRQPQGLGQPQHF.